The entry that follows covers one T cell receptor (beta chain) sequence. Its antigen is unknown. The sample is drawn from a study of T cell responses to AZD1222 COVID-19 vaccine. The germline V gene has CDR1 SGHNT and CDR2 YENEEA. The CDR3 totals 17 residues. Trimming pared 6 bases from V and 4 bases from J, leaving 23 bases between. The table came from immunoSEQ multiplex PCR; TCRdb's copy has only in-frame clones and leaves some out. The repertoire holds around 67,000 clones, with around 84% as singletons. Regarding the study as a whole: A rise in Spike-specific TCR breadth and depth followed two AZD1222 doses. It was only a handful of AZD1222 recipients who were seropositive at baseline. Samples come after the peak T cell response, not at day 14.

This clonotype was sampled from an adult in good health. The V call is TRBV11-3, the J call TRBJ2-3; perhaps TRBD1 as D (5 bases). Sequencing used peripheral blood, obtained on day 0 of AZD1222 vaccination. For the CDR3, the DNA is TGTGCCAGCAGTAACACAGACCTGTTCTGGGGCCCAGATACGCAGTATTTT. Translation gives CASSNTDLFWGPDTQYF.